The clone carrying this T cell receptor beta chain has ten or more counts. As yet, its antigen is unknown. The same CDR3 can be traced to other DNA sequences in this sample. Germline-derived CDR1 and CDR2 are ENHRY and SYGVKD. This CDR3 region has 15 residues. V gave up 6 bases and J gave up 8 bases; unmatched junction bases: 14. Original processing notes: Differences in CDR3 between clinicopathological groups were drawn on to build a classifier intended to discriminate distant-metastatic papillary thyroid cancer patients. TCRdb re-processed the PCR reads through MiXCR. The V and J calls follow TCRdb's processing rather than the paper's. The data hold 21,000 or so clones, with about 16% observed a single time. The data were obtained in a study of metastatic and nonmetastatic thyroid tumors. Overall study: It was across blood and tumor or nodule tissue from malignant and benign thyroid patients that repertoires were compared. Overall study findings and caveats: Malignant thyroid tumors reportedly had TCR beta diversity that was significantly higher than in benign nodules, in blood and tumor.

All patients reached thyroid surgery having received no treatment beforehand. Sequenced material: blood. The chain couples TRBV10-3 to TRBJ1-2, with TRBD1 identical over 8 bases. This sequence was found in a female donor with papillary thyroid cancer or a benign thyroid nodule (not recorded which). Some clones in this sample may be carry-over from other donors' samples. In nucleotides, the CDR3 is TGTGCCATCAGCCGTGGACAGGGAGAAGGACTCGGCTACACCTTC. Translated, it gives CAISRGQGEGLGYTF.